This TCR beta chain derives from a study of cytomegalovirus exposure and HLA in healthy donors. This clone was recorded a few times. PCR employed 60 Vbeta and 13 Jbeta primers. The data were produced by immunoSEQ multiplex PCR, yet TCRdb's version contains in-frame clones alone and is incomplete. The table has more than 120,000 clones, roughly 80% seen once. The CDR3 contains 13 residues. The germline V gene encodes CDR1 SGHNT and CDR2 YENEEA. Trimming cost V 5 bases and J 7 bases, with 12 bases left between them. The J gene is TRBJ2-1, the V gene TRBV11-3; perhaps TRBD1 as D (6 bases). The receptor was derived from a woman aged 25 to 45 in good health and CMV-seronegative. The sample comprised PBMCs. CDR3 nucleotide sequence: TGTGCCAGCAGCGCCAGGGGTTCGAATGAGCAGTTCTTC. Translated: CASSARGSNEQFF.